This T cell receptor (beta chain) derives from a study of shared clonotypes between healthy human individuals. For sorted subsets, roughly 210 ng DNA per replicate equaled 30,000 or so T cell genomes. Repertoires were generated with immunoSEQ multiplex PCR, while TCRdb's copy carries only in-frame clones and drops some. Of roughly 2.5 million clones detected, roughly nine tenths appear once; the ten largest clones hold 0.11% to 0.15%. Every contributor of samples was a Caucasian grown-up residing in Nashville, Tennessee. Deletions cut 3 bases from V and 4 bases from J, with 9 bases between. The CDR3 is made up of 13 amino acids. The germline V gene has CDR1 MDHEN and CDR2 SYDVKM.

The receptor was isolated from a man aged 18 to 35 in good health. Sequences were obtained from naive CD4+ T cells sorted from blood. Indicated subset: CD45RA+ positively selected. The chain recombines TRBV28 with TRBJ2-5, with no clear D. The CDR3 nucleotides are TGTGCCAGCAGTTTCCGGTCCCCAGAGACCCAGTACTTC. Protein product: CASSFRSPETQYF.